One sample yielded the 30 T cell receptor beta chains listed below, sequenced in a study of cytomegalovirus exposure and HLA in healthy donors. The PCR made use of 60 Vbeta and 13 Jbeta primers. Clones were sequenced by immunoSEQ multiplex PCR, and TCRdb holds only the in-frame ones, with some missing. The sample holds 150,000 to 200,000 clones; 80% are singletons and the top ten take about a tenth. Sequenced: PBMCs. Receptors originate from a man in his late teens or twenties in good health and CMV-seropositive.

The V call is TRBV7-8, the J call TRBJ2-1; the match to TRBD1 covers 9 bases. The CDR3 contains 15 residues. Germline CDR1 reads SGHVS; CDR2 reads FQNEAQ. The V segment lost 3 bases and the J segment 6 bases; nucleotides outside the gene matches: 6. CDR3 nucleotides: TGTGCCAGCAGCTTCCTAGGACAGGGGAGCAATGAGCAGTTCTTC. This codes for CASSFLGQGSNEQFF.

The V gene is TRBV5-5, the J gene TRBJ2-5, with 7 nucleotides matching TRBD1. Losses at the gene ends were 4 bases for V and 4 bases for J; bases not matched to a gene: 10. CDR3 length: 15 amino acids. Germline V gives CDR1 SGHKS, CDR2 YYEKEE (reference sequence). CDR3 DNA: TGTGCCAGCAGCAGATCAACAGGGGCGGCAGAGACCCAGTACTTC. Protein sequence: CASSRSTGAAETQYF.

This chain uses TRBV7-9 with TRBJ1-1, with a weak D call TRBD1 (6 bases). The V end was cut by 5 bases, the J end by 6 bases, with 13 bases between. The CDR3 has 13 amino acids. The germline V gene encodes CDR1 SEHNR and CDR2 FQNEAQ (reference sequence). DNA of the CDR3: TGTGCCAGCAGCGGGGACAATGCGGCTGAAGCTTTCTTT. Its protein product is CASSGDNAAEAFF.

Only a few counts were recorded for this clone. The chain links TRBV27 to TRBJ2-3; D might be TRBD2 (7 bases). The germline V gene encodes CDR1 MNHEY and CDR2 SMNVEV (reference sequence). The CDR3 sequence is 18 residues long. V was shortened by 5 bases and J by 5 bases, with 26 bases between the two germline ends. This chain's CDR3 is CASSPTTVVGGPGDTQYF. CDR3 DNA: TGTGCCAGCAGTCCTACAACGGTAGTGGGGGGGCCGGGAGATACGCAGTATTTT.

The chain combines TRBV6-6 with TRBJ2-7; 8 bases are a match to TRBD2. Germline V gives CDR1 MNHNY, CDR2 SVGAGI (reference sequence). The CDR3 is 14 residues long. J gave up 2 bases and V 6 bases, and 6 bases lay outside the gene matches. This chain's CDR3 is CASRPGLGPYEQYF. CDR3 in DNA: TGTGCCAGCAGGCCGGGACTAGGACCCTACGAGCAGTACTTC.

This chain connects TRBV5-1 to TRBJ2-1, with 10 bases that match TRBD2. CDR1 and CDR2 (germline): SGHRS, YFSETQ. The CDR3 totals 14 residues. The V gene end was trimmed by 4 bases and the J gene end by 7 bases; junction bases not matched to a gene: 5. The CDR3 loop reads CASSEGLALNEQFF. The CDR3 DNA sequence: TGCGCCAGCAGCGAGGGACTAGCGTTGAATGAGCAGTTCTTC.

The chain couples TRBV7-9 to TRBJ1-1; no clear D gene. There are 14 residues in the CDR3. Germline CDR1 SEHNR, CDR2 FQNEAQ (reference sequence). The V end lost 4 bases, the J end lost 0 bases, and 9 bases lay between the germline ends. The chain's CDR3 is CASSSGGVNTEAFF. The CDR3 DNA follows: TGTGCCAGCAGCTCGGGAGGAGTGAACACTGAAGCTTTCTTT. Filled out from reference TRBV7-9 and TRBJ1-1, the complete variable domain reads DTGVSQNPRHKITKRGQNVTFRCDPISEHNRLYWYRQTLGQGPEFLTYFQNEAQLEKSRLLSDRFSAERPKGSFSTLEIQRTEQGDSAMYLCASSSGGVNTEAFFGQGTRLTVV.

The V and J genes are TRBV20-1 and TRBJ2-1; 7 bases match TRBD2. This CDR3 has 11 residues. Trimming at V came to 3 bases and at J to 13 bases, leaving 6 bases not matched to a gene. The germline CDR1 and CDR2 sequences are DFQATT and SNEGSKA (reference sequence). The CDR3 DNA sequence: TGCAGTGCTAGTTTGTGGGAGGGTCAGTTCTTC. Amino acids: CSASLWEGQFF.

V and J are TRBV27 and TRBJ1-4; D is unclear. Trimming left V 3 bases short and J 5 bases short, with 7 bases between. Germline V gene data show CDR1 as MNHEY and CDR2 as SMNVEV (reference sequence). The CDR3 length is 13 residues. This CDR3 is CASSFPGNEKLFF. CDR3 sequence (DNA): TGTGCCAGCAGTTTCCCGGGGAATGAAAAACTGTTTTTT.

The CDR3 DNA reads as TGTGCCAGCAGCGAGCGGGATAGCAATCAGCCCCAGCATTTT. It translates to CASSERDSNQPQHF. The chain joins TRBV9 to TRBJ1-5; D is undetermined. Germline V gene sequence: CDR1 SGDLS, CDR2 YYNGEE. Deletions cut 3 bases from V and 0 bases from J, with 7 bases between. This CDR3 is 14 amino acids long.

The chain recombines TRBV9 with TRBJ2-7; TRBD1 aligns across 7 bases. V lost 0 bases and J lost 4; bases outside the gene matches: 7. The CDR3 runs 15 residues. CDR1 and CDR2 (germline): SGDLS, YYNGEE. The CDR3 reads CASSVGGGITYEQYF. The CDR3 DNA sequence: TGTGCCAGCAGCGTAGGAGGGGGCATAACTTACGAGCAGTACTTC. Complete variable domain (other parts from reference TRBV9 and TRBJ2-7): DSGVTQTPKHLITATGQRVTLRCSPRSGDLSVYWYQQSLDQGLQFLIQYYNGEERAKGNILERFSAQQFPDLHSELNLSSLELGDSALYFCASSVGGGITYEQYFGPGTRLTVT.

This clone turned up a few times. The V call is TRBV11-2, the J call TRBJ2-2, with 8 bases lining up with TRBD1. There are 15 residues in the CDR3. After removal of 3 bases from V and 5 bases from J, the junction contained 5 bases not matched to a gene. The V gene's germline CDR1 is SGHAT and CDR2 FQNNGV. This chain's CDR3 is CASSFRDRTTGELFF. CDR3 nucleotide sequence: TGTGCCAGCAGCTTTAGGGACAGGACGACCGGGGAGCTGTTTTTT.

As concerns this clone: The junction and the germline gene differ at one end; a read error may be behind it. The rearrangement links TRBV6-1 to TRBJ2-1; possibly TRBD1 for D (6 bases). CDR3 size: 15 residues. CDR1 MNHNS and CDR2 SASEGT come from the germline V gene. DNA of the CDR3: TGTGCCAGCAGTATTCGCTCAGGGGCCGGCAATGAGCGGTTCTTC. Its protein product is CASSIRSGAGNERFF.

CDR3 bases: TGTGCCAGCAGCTTAGAGCGACAGGGGACGGGCACTGAAGCTTTCTTT. Protein product: CASSLERQGTGTEAFF. The chain uses TRBV11-3 and TRBJ1-1; TRBD1 matches at 8 bases. The CDR3 extends over 16 amino acids. The ends lost 0 bases at V and 4 bases at J; junction bases unmatched: 7. Germline loops: CDR1 SGHNT, CDR2 YENEEA.

CDR3 sequence: CASSQTTSGFYEQYF. The CDR3 bases are TGTGCCAGCAGCCAGACAACTAGCGGATTCTACGAGCAGTACTTC. The chain employs TRBV4-2 and TRBJ2-7; 8 bases are a match to TRBD2. This CDR3 is built from 15 residues. The V and J ends lost 3 bases and 3 bases, in that order; junction bases with no gene match: 7. Germline V gene sequence: CDR1 LGHNA, CDR2 YNFKEQ.

The chain recombines TRBV6-5 with TRBJ1-5, with 9 bases that match TRBD1. The CDR3 has 16 amino acids. Germline assignment: CDR1 MNHEY and CDR2 SVGAGI. The junction had 7 bases not matched to a gene; V was cut back by 2 bases and J by 5 bases. This CDR3 is CASSYRQGVQDQPQHF. CDR3 sequence (DNA): TGTGCCAGCAGTTACCGACAGGGGGTTCAGGATCAGCCCCAGCATTTT.

J is TRBJ1-5 and V is TRBV21-1. TRBV21-1 is classified as a pseudogene. The CDR3 is 13 amino acids. The DNA of the CDR3 is TGTGCCAGCAGCACGCGGATCTGGCAGCCCCAGCATTTT. Its protein product is CASSTRIWQPQHF.

The genes are TRBV2 and TRBJ1-4; 9 bases are a match to TRBD1. CDR1 and CDR2 from the germline V gene are SNHLY and FYNNEI. The CDR3 runs 17 residues. The V gene end was trimmed by 7 bases and the J gene end by 7 bases; junction bases not matched to a gene: 16. CDR3 nucleotide sequence: TGTGCCAGCACCGAAGATTTCCCGGGACAGGGAGTTGAAAAACTGTTTTTT. It yields the protein CASTEDFPGQGVEKLFF.

The chain employs TRBV25-1 and TRBJ1-2; 8 bases are a match to TRBD1. V shed 10 bases and J 7 bases; nucleotides not matched to a gene: 14. Germline V gene sequence: CDR1 MGHDK, CDR2 SYGVNS. This CDR3 spans 14 amino acids. Here the CDR3 DNA reads TGTGCCACCCAGGGGGCAGGGGGCGGCGGTGGCTACACCTTC. This encodes CATQGAGGGGGYTF.

This clone came up once. This sequence joins TRBV6-5 and TRBJ2-7; weak D call: TRBD1 (7 bases). The germline CDR1 and CDR2 sequences are MNHEY and SVGAGI. Trimming shortened V by 5 bases and J by 6 bases, and 8 bases separated the two germline ends. There are 11 residues in the CDR3. CDR3 in amino acids: CASSQGGEQYF. The CDR3 nucleotides are TGTGCCAGCAGTCAGGGGGGCGAGCAGTACTTC.

This sequence joins TRBV4-1 and TRBJ1-2; 9 positions agree with TRBD1. The CDR3 contains 18 residues. Trimming cost V 5 bases and J 6 bases; bases outside gene matches: 19. CDR1 and CDR2 (germline): MGHRA, YSYEKL. The CDR3 nucleotides read TGCGCCAGCAGCTACAACCCGGGACAGGGAGGATGGGTCGATGGCTACACCTTC. Translation: CASSYNPGQGGWVDGYTF.

This chain connects TRBV5-1 to TRBJ2-7, with D possibly matching TRBD2 (6 bases). The CDR3 spans 17 residues. CDR1 is SGHRS and CDR2 is YFSETQ in the germline V gene. Between the trimmed V and J ends, which lost 4 bases and 0 bases, there was a span of 20 bases. This CDR3 reads CASSPVSWGEISYEQYF. The CDR3, as DNA: TGCGCCAGCAGCCCGGTCAGTTGGGGGGAAATCTCCTACGAGCAGTACTTC.

This chain uses TRBV28 with TRBJ2-3; D ambiguous. The V end was cut by 7 bases, the J end by 0 bases, with 11 bases between. From germline, CDR1 is MDHEN and CDR2 SYDVKM. This CDR3 contains 14 residues. CDR3 sequence: CASTPIGSTDTQYF. CDR3 sequence (DNA): TGTGCCAGCACCCCCATTGGCAGCACAGATACGCAGTATTTT.

The chain couples TRBV18 to TRBJ1-1; D is unresolved. With 3 bases removed from V and 3 bases from J, the gap between germline ends came to 8 bases. The length of the CDR3 is 13 residues. In germline, CDR1 is KGHSH, CDR2 LQKENI. The CDR3 spells CASSPSSDTEAFF. CDR3 in DNA: TGTGCCAGCTCACCGTCCTCGGACACTGAAGCTTTCTTT.

This chain joins TRBV15 and TRBJ1-1; D not certain. The germline V and J ends were trimmed by 0 bases and 4 bases, with 15 bases remaining between them. The V gene's germline CDR1 is LNHNV and CDR2 YYDKDF (reference sequence). This CDR3 has 16 residues. CDR3 loop: CATSREPTSRGTEAFF. In nucleotides, the CDR3 is TGTGCCACCAGCAGAGAACCGACATCCCGGGGCACTGAAGCTTTCTTT.

The chain recombines TRBV6-1 with TRBJ2-5, with D maybe TRBD2 (6 bases). Looked up from germline, CDR1 is MNHNS and CDR2 is SASEGT. There are 17 residues in the CDR3. With 2 bases removed from V and 4 bases from J, the gap between germline ends came to 20 bases. The CDR3 DNA is TGTGCCAGCAGTGAAACGGGCGCCCTGGGGAGGAGAGAGACCCAGTACTTC. This translates into CASSETGALGRRETQYF.

This clone was detected only a few times. V usage is TRBV30 and J usage is TRBJ2-3; the match to TRBD1 covers 7 bases. V lost 7 bases and J lost 0; bases outside the gene matches: 10. This CDR3 is 15 amino acids long. Per germline, CDR1 GTSNPN and CDR2 SVGIG (reference sequence). CDR3 loop: CASTSGQQSTDTQYF. DNA for the CDR3: TGTGCCTCCACCTCGGGACAGCAAAGCACAGATACGCAGTATTTT.

Written as DNA, the CDR3 is TGCGCCAGCAGCCAAGAGGGCAATAGCGGACCTAGCACAGATACGCAGTATTTT. Translated: CASSQEGNSGPSTDTQYF. This chain uses TRBV4-3 with TRBJ2-3; possibly TRBD2 for D (6 bases). Germline V gene lookup returns CDR1 LGHNA and CDR2 YSLEER. With 0 bases removed from V and 0 bases from J, the gap between germline ends came to 16 bases. The CDR3 is 18 residues long.

This clone was detected once. The chain joins TRBV6-5 to TRBJ2-3; 7 nucleotides align to TRBD2. Germline V gene lookup returns CDR1 MNHEY and CDR2 SVGAGI. This CDR3 has 16 residues. V was clipped by 0 bases and J by 3 bases; unmatched bases: 6. The CDR3 region is CASSYSSGGETDTQYF. CDR3 DNA: TGTGCCAGCAGTTACTCTAGTGGGGGGGAAACAGATACGCAGTATTTT.

This chain uses TRBV23-1 with TRBJ2-1; TRBD1 matches at 7 bases. TRBV23-1 is given ORF status, its function remaining uncertain. The length of the CDR3 is 18 residues. After removal of 0 bases from V and 2 bases from J, the junction contained 10 bases not matched to a gene. The CDR3, as DNA: TGCGCCAGCAGTCAATCCGTCGGACAGGCCCCCACCTACAATGAGCAGTTCTTC. Protein product: CASSQSVGQAPTYNEQFF.